This T cell receptor beta chain was sequenced in a study of blood T cell repertoires in COVID-19. Study background: T cells, B-cell-depleted T cells, or PBMCs provided the cDNA or gDNA that served as material.

This clone was observed a single time. The protocol was immunoSEQ multiplex PCR, while the TCRdb copy is restricted to in-frame clones and leaves out a portion. The table lists approximately 300,000 clones, about 90% of them singletons, with 5% to 7% in the top ten. The CDR3 is 16 residues long. V lost 3 bases to trimming and J lost 2 bases, with 17 bases between them. The V gene's germline CDR1 is SGDLS and CDR2 YYNGEE. The sample comprised peripheral blood. The genes are TRBV9 and TRBJ1-1; TRBD1 might be the D (6 bases). The sequence came from a man between 18 and 29 years old who had recovered from COVID-19. CDR3 sequence reads: CASSASAGTSNTEAFF. The CDR3 DNA is TGTGCCAGCAGCGCCAGTGCCGGGACATCTAACACTGAAGCTTTCTTT.